Included here is one T cell receptor beta chain sequence, with context. The antigen remains undetermined. Naive CD8 cells lacked CD45RO and underwent positive selection for CCR7, leaving out terminally differentiated effector memory CD45RA+ cells. TCRdb's table, derived via immunoSEQ multiplex PCR, lists solely in-frame clones and lacks some. In the table there are approximately 2,000,000 clones, 80% to 95% of which are singletons. This CDR3 contains 12 residues. The germline CDR1 and CDR2 sequences are SEHNR and FQNEAQ (reference sequence). The ends were cut back, 5 bases at V and 5 bases at J, with 9 bases in the middle. The data originate from a study of shared clonotypes between healthy human individuals. The study, taken as a whole, reports: The researchers took only blood, and tissue repertoires probably look different.

This receptor was identified in a man aged 18 to 30 in good health. Some clones in this sample may be carry-over from other donors' samples. This sequence joins TRBV7-9 and TRBJ2-5; the D is unclear. Sequenced sample: naive CD8+ T cells from PBMCs. The CDR3 loop reads CASSPGWETQYF. Here the CDR3 DNA reads TGTGCCAGCAGCCCCGGGTGGGAGACCCAGTACTTC.